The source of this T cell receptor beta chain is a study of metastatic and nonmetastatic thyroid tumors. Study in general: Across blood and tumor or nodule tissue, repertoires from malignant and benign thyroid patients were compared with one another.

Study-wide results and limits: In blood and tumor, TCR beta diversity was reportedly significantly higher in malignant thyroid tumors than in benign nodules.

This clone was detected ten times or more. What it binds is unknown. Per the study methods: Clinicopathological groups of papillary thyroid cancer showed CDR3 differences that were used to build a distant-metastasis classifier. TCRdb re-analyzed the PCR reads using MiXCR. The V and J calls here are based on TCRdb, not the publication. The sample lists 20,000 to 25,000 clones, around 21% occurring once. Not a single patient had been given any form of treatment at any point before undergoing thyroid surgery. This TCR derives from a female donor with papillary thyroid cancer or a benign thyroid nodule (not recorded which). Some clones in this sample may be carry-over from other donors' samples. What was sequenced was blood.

The CDR3 region has the DNA TGTGCCAGCAGTTACTCTATGGCAGGACGTGGCTACACCTTC. This translates into CASSYSMAGRGYTF. The chain couples TRBV6-2 or TRBV6-3 to TRBJ1-2, with D unclear. The V gene lost 0 bases and the J gene lost 7 bases, with 12 bases spanning the gap. Germline V gene data show CDR1 as MNHEY and CDR2 as SVGEGT. The CDR3 loop spans 14 amino acids.